This T cell receptor (beta chain) emerged from a study of T-cell memory formation after mild COVID-19. Germline V lookup: CDR1 KGHSH, CDR2 LQKENI. CDR3 length: 14 amino acids. Deletions cut 5 bases from V and 4 bases from J, with 11 bases between. TCRdb re-called the 5' RACE reads through MiXCR, storing one row per CDR3 protein. The sample carries roughly 610,000 distinct CDR3 sequences, 17% recorded once. This sequence joins TRBV18 and TRBJ1-4; D possibly corresponds to TRBD1 (5 bases). The specimen sequenced was PBMCs or a T cell subset sorted from them (not recorded which). The TCR sequence derives from an adult woman who had mild COVID-19 (a few samples of this study predate the infection). Cell type and time point are not known. The CDR3 nucleotides read TGTGCCAGCTCAGCCGGGACCCTTAATGAAAAACTGTTTTTT. This translates into CASSAGTLNEKLFF.